Following are 16 T cell receptor beta chains from one sample sequenced in a study of shared clonotypes between healthy human individuals. Data came from immunoSEQ multiplex PCR; TCRdb stores just in-frame clones and leaves some out. The sample yields 600,000 to 700,000 clones, about 80% seen once. Sequencing was performed on memory CD4+ T cells sorted from blood. Specified subset: CD45RA-negative fraction. Every receptor here comes from a woman in her 30s in good health.

The V and J genes are TRBV6-9 and TRBJ1-1, with a weak D call TRBD1 (6 bases). V lost 6 bases, J lost 5 bases, and 7 bases lay in between. In germline, CDR1 is MNHGY, CDR2 SVAAGI. CDR3 length: 11 amino acids. In nucleotides, the CDR3 is TGTGCCAGCAGAACAGGGACTGAAGCTTTCTTT. Translating it yields CASRTGTEAFF.

V gene TRBV19 combines with J gene TRBJ1-2; no clear D gene. There are 14 residues in the CDR3. V was cut by 6 bases and J by 0 bases, with 11 bases left in between. CDR1 LNHDA and CDR2 SQIVND come from the germline V gene (reference sequence). CDR3 DNA: TGTGCCAGTAGCCCCCCCGGTTCTAACTATGGCTACACCTTC. Encoded protein: CASSPPGSNYGYTF.

The chain is built from TRBV7-6 and TRBJ2-2; D perhaps matches TRBD2 (5 bases). V was trimmed by 5 bases and J by 4 bases, leaving 8 bases between them. In germline, CDR1 is SGHVS, CDR2 FNYEAQ. This CDR3 region has 13 residues. The CDR3 coding sequence is TGTGCCAGCAGCAAAGGGAGCACCGGGGAGCTGTTTTTT. Amino acids: CASSKGSTGELFF.

The chain uses TRBV19 and TRBJ1-5, with D hard to call. Between the trimmed V and J ends, which lost 3 bases and 9 bases, there was a span of 12 bases. Germline V gives CDR1 LNHDA, CDR2 SQIVND (reference sequence). The CDR3 runs to 13 residues. CDR3 coding DNA: TGTGCCAGTAGTATGGGTGGAGACCGGCCCCAGCATTTT. Its protein is CASSMGGDRPQHF.

Only one count was recorded for this clone. The CDR3 region is CASSFLGLGGEKLFF. In nucleotides, the CDR3 is TGTGCCAGCAGCTTCCTCGGGTTAGGGGGGGAAAAACTGTTTTTT. V is TRBV11-2 and J is TRBJ1-4, with TRBD1 as a possible D gene (6 bases). CDR3 size: 15 residues. V gave up 3 bases and J gave up 8 bases, with 16 bases separating them. Germline CDR1 and CDR2: SGHAT and FQNNGV.

This clone appeared a few times. The gene calls are TRBV28 and TRBJ1-1, with a tentative D call TRBD1 (6 bases). The CDR3 extends over 15 amino acids. The germline gives CDR1 MDHEN, CDR2 SYDVKM. Trimming shortened V by 7 bases and J by 1 base, and 16 bases separated the two germline ends. CDR3 region: CASTPGDNRNTEAFF. For the CDR3, the DNA is TGTGCCAGCACTCCTGGGGACAACCGGAACACTGAAGCTTTCTTT.

The DNA of the CDR3 is TGTGCCGACGCCGGGACAGACACTGAGCAGTACTTC. This gives the protein CADAGTDTEQYF. This chain connects TRBV5-8 to TRBJ2-7, with 7 nucleotides matching TRBD1. CDR1 and CDR2 (germline): SGHTS, YDEGEE. The CDR3 consists of 12 residues. V was pared by 10 bases and J by 7 bases, with 11 bases of the junction left unmatched.

A remark on this clone: This may stem from a read error, because a much larger clone lies one nucleotide away. The chain is built from TRBV4-2 and TRBJ2-3; unclear D gene. The CDR3 consists of 11 residues. Deletions cut 5 bases from V and 2 bases from J, with 2 bases between. Per germline, CDR1 LGHNA and CDR2 YNFKEQ. CDR3 residues: CASSYTDTQYF. The DNA of the CDR3 is TGTGCCAGCAGCTACACAGATACGCAGTATTTT.

This clone has a handful of counts. The chain recombines TRBV7-9 with TRBJ1-2; D not resolved. Germline CDR1 is SEHNR and CDR2 is FQNEAQ (reference sequence). V lost 3 bases and J lost 6, with 20 bases in between. This CDR3 contains 16 residues. In DNA form, the CDR3 reads TGTGCCAGCAGCTTTGGGCTCTGGCAGGCTGGGGATGGCTACACCTTC. Encoded protein: CASSFGLWQAGDGYTF.

For this clone: Other DNA variants within this sample encode the same CDR3. DNA of the CDR3: TGTGCCAGCACACCGCAGGGCTACAATGAGCAGTTCTTC. It translates to CASTPQGYNEQFF. The V gene is TRBV28, the J gene TRBJ2-1, with D possibly matching TRBD1 (5 bases). CDR1 is MDHEN and CDR2 is SYDVKM in the germline V gene. This CDR3 has 13 residues. With 7 bases removed from V and 3 bases from J, the gap between germline ends came to 10 bases.

This chain uses TRBV7-9 with TRBJ2-7; D possibly corresponds to TRBD1 (5 bases). The CDR3 loop spans 14 amino acids. Trimming cost V 5 bases and J 5 bases, with 16 bases left between them. Germline V gene lookup returns CDR1 SEHNR and CDR2 FQNEAQ (reference sequence). In nucleotides, the CDR3 is TGTGCCAGCAGCCTAGGGGTTTTGAATAACGAGCAGTACTTC. Translated: CASSLGVLNNEQYF.

The V and J genes are TRBV6-5 and TRBJ1-1, with 9 nucleotides matching TRBD1. This CDR3 contains 14 residues. Looked up from germline, CDR1 is MNHEY and CDR2 is SVGAGI. The V segment lost 5 bases and the J segment 5 bases; nucleotides outside the gene matches: 6. The CDR3 is CASSRDRARTEAFF. The CDR3 region has the DNA TGTGCCAGCAGTCGGGACAGGGCGAGGACTGAAGCTTTCTTT.

This chain links TRBV28 with TRBJ2-3; 13 bases agree with TRBD2. V dropped 2 bases and J dropped 4; count of bases not matched to a gene: 18. CDR1 and CDR2 (germline): MDHEN, SYDVKM. There are 21 residues in the CDR3. The CDR3 protein is CASSLDQLTSGRAYFPDTQYF. CDR3 in DNA: TGTGCCAGCAGTTTAGACCAATTAACTAGCGGGAGGGCCTACTTCCCAGATACGCAGTATTTT.

This chain connects TRBV7-2 to TRBJ2-1; 8 bases align to TRBD2. Germline V gives CDR1 SGHTA, CDR2 FQGNSA. CDR3 length: 14 residues. Trimming cost V 5 bases and J 3 bases; bases outside gene matches: 3. The CDR3 bases are TGTGCCAGCAGCCGGGAGGGTGGCTACAATGAGCAGTTCTTC. It encodes CASSREGGYNEQFF.

In its sample, this clone was seen a few times. The rearrangement uses TRBV7-8 and TRBJ2-2; a possible D gene is TRBD1 (5 bases). This CDR3 has 13 amino acids. The V end was cut by 1 base, the J end by 8 bases, with 8 bases between. Germline V gene data show CDR1 as SGHVS and CDR2 as FQNEAQ. The CDR3 DNA is TGTGCCAGCAGCTTAGGCAGGGTAGGGGAGCTGTTTTTT. It specifies CASSLGRVGELFF.

This clone was seen ten or more times. V and J are TRBV4-1 and TRBJ2-2, with TRBD2 matching over 13 bases. The junction had 11 bases not matched to a gene; V was cut back by 4 bases and J by 0 bases. The CDR3 totals 20 residues. Per germline, CDR1 MGHRA and CDR2 YSYEKL. CDR3 region: CASSPRTSGSLLANTGELFF. The CDR3 bases are TGCGCCAGCAGCCCTCGGACTAGCGGGAGCCTCCTCGCGAACACCGGGGAGCTGTTTTTT.